The clone carrying this TCR beta chain has ten or more counts. Its specificity is not known. V lost 0 bases and J lost 4, with 11 bases in between. There are 15 residues in the CDR3. Germline V gene lookup returns CDR1 SGDLS and CDR2 YYNGEE. With molecular barcodes, quantitative 5'-RACE was used to make the TCR beta libraries. MiXCR, applied by TCRdb to the 5' RACE reads, yields one record per CDR3 protein. Seen here are 29,000 or so distinct CDR3 sequences, less than 5.5% observed once, and the top ten hold around 1.9%. The sample originates from a study of CD8 T cells in ankylosing spondylitis. Overall study results and limits: Relatively scarce in peripheral blood, disease-linked clones were CD8+. Existing reports had already noted some motif variants in reactive arthritis synovial fluid and blood. A motif of 7 to 9 highly homologous TCR beta variants was seen as apparently characteristic of ankylosing spondylitis blood.

V and J are TRBV9 and TRBJ2-1; D possibly uses TRBD1 or TRBD2 (6 bases each). The origin of this receptor is a female donor with ankylosing spondylitis or in good health (not recorded which). The sample taken for sequencing was blood, either unsorted or a sorted T cell fraction (not recorded which). In DNA form, the CDR3 reads TGTGCCAGCAGCGTAGAAGGGGGGCCGTACAATGAGCAGTTCTTC. This codes for CASSVEGGPYNEQFF.